This entry is about one T cell receptor (beta chain). Its cognate antigen is unknown. It was with a sample-barcoded 5' primer and a J-beta primer mix that a second PCR of roughly 7 to 12 cycles was run. A single record per CDR3 protein comes from TCRdb applying MiXCR to the 5' RACE reads. The table includes 500,000 to 700,000 distinct CDR3 sequences, around 31% detected once. CDR3 length: 17 amino acids. Germline trimming cut 1 base from V and 8 bases from J; bases unmatched to any gene: 14. The V gene's germline CDR1 is MNHEY and CDR2 SVGAGI. The data were obtained in a study of blood T cells in healthy people across ages. General study points: Long-lived donors had more naive CD4+ cells and higher diversity than aged donors. In the absence of known donor CMV status, changes in expanded clonotypes were possibly confounded.

Individuals who donated were healthy Caucasians from Russia aged roughly 6 to 100. Every participating donor contributed about 10 milliliters of peripheral blood through a draw. The sequenced sample was blood. This sequence joins TRBV6-5 and TRBJ2-1; 7 nucleotides agree with TRBD1. The receptor's source is a woman older than 75 in good health. CDR3 DNA: TGTGCCAGCAGTTACTTTGTAGGTACAGGGGATCGGGATGAGCAGTTCTTC. Amino acids: CASSYFVGTGDRDEQFF.